These 29 T cell receptor beta chains came from one sample sequenced in a study of T-cell reconstitution after alpha-beta-depleted transplantation in children. A TCRbeta library incorporating unique molecular identifiers was prepared. Each CDR3 protein is one row after TCRdb ran MiXCR on the PCR reads. Among roughly 500,000 distinct CDR3 sequences listed, under 15% were seen once. Specimen: PBMCs from the stem cell graft donor, collected from the stem cell graft. The receptors stem from a human donor who donated a stem cell graft to a child with combined immunodeficiency.

This clonotype was detected only a few times. V usage is TRBV29-1 and J usage is TRBJ2-5; D is possibly TRBD1 or TRBD2 (6 bases each). V lost 4 bases to trimming and J lost 3 bases, with 9 bases between them. Germline V gene lookup returns CDR1 SQVTM and CDR2 ANQGSEA. The CDR3 length is 12 residues. The CDR3 bases are TGCAGCGTTGGCGGGGACAAAGAGACCCAGTACTTC. This encodes CSVGGDKETQYF.

CDR3 amino acids: CASSSLVGGGAYNEQFF. CDR3 bases: TGCGCCAGCAGCTCCCTCGTAGGGGGGGGTGCCTACAATGAGCAGTTCTTC. This rearrangement joins TRBV5-1 to TRBJ2-1, with D possibly being TRBD2 (7 bases). The germline gives CDR1 SGHRS, CDR2 YFSETQ. V dropped 3 bases and J dropped 2 bases, with 18 bases sitting between them. This CDR3 contains 17 residues.

This clonotype was picked up a small number of times. J is TRBJ2-1 and V is TRBV12-3 or TRBV12-4; 8 positions agree with TRBD2. After removal of 1 base from V and 9 bases from J, the junction contained 11 bases not matched to a gene. This CDR3 contains 16 residues. The CDR3 loop is CASSLDRLASRGEQFF. The CDR3 bases are TGTGCCAGCAGTTTAGATCGACTAGCGTCCAGGGGTGAGCAGTTCTTC.

This clonotype has at least ten counts. CDR3 residues: CASSLAPLDTQYF. The CDR3 DNA reads TGTGCCAGCAGCTTAGCTCCGTTGGATACGCAGTATTTT. V gene TRBV11-2 combines with J gene TRBJ2-3; D gene ambiguous. From germline, CDR1 is SGHAT and CDR2 FQNNGV. This CDR3 contains 13 residues. Between the trimmed V and J ends, which lost 1 base and 6 bases, there was a span of 8 bases.

This clonotype was seen a handful of times. The chain recombines TRBV3-1 with TRBJ2-2; D may correspond to TRBD1 or TRBD2 (6 bases each). This CDR3 spans 13 amino acids. V was clipped by 7 bases and J by 7 bases, with 13 bases between them. The V gene's germline CDR1 is LGHDT and CDR2 YNNKEL (reference sequence). The CDR3 region has the DNA TGTGCCAGCAACGCCGGGGGCGGCGGGGAGCTGTTTTTT. Encoded protein: CASNAGGGGELFF.

This clonotype was detected only a few times. The V and J genes are TRBV29-1 and TRBJ2-7; 7 nucleotides line up with TRBD2. V was clipped by 2 bases and J by 6 bases; unmatched bases: 4. Germline CDR1 is SQVTM and CDR2 is ANQGSEA. CDR3 size: 12 residues. The CDR3 sequence: CSVEQGGLEQYF. The CDR3 DNA sequence: TGCAGCGTTGAACAGGGAGGGCTCGAGCAGTACTTC.

The chain uses TRBV14 and TRBJ2-1; the D gene is possibly TRBD1 (6 bases). The germline gives CDR1 SGHDN, CDR2 FVKESK. The CDR3 is 14 amino acids. Deletions cut 3 bases from V and 9 bases from J, with 15 bases between. This chain's CDR3 is CASSQIGGSGEQFF. As DNA, the CDR3 is TGTGCCAGCAGCCAGATTGGGGGCTCGGGTGAGCAGTTCTTC. The full variable domain, with the rest looked up from reference TRBV14 and TRBJ2-1, is EAGVTQFPSHSVIEKGQTVTLRCDPISGHDNLYWYRRVMGKEIKFLLHFVKESKQDESGMPNNRFLAERTGGTYSTLKVQPAELEDSGVYFCASSQIGGSGEQFFGPGTRLTVL.

This clonotype has just a few counts. The chain has TRBV12-3 or TRBV12-4 and TRBJ2-5; 11 bases are shared with TRBD2. This CDR3 comprises 15 residues. J was trimmed by 4 bases and V by 5 bases; bases with no gene match: 6. CDR3 region: CASSPIAGGGETQYF. The CDR3, as DNA: TGTGCCAGCAGTCCCATAGCGGGAGGGGGAGAGACCCAGTACTTC.

The chain couples TRBV12-3 or TRBV12-4 to TRBJ2-3; 7 bases align to TRBD2. V lost 3 bases, J lost 12 bases, and 12 bases stayed unmatched. This CDR3 comprises 14 residues. CDR3 coding DNA: TGTGCCAGCAGTTTTGGGCCAATCGGGGAGGGCCAGTATTTT. Residues: CASSFGPIGEGQYF.

This chain links TRBV18 with TRBJ2-5, with 9 bases lining up with TRBD2. The CDR3 length is 16 residues. J lost 2 bases, V lost 3 bases, and 7 bases had no gene match. The germline CDR1 and CDR2 sequences are KGHSH and LQKENI. DNA of the CDR3: TGTGCCAGCTCACCTATCGAGACTAGCGGACAAGAGACCCAGTACTTC. It is translated as CASSPIETSGQETQYF.

This clonotype came up a few times. The CDR3 is CASSPLGTGLEQYF. The CDR3 bases are TGTGCCAGCAGCCCCCTGGGGACGGGATTGGAGCAGTACTTC. V is TRBV12-3 or TRBV12-4 and J is TRBJ2-7, with D perhaps being TRBD1 or TRBD2 (5 bases each). V gave up 6 bases and J gave up 7 bases, with 19 bases separating them. This CDR3 is built from 14 residues.

This clonotype showed up just a few times. V is TRBV27 and J is TRBJ1-2; D is uncertain. The CDR3 runs to 15 residues. V gave up 2 bases and J gave up 4 bases, with 14 bases separating them. CDR1 is MNHEY, CDR2 SMNVEV, per germline (reference sequence). The CDR3 region is CASSLIGGRSYGYTF. The CDR3 DNA is TGTGCCAGCAGTTTAATTGGAGGAAGAAGCTATGGCTACACCTTC.

The table lists this clonotype with a few counts. The chain is built from TRBV4-3 and TRBJ1-2; maybe TRBD1 (6 bases). The CDR3 totals 15 residues. Trimming removed 0 bases from V and 2 bases from J, with 10 bases in between. Germline CDR1 LGHNA, CDR2 YSLEER. The CDR3 spells CASSQDYRVNYGYTF. In nucleotides, the CDR3 is TGCGCCAGCAGCCAAGATTACAGGGTCAACTATGGCTACACCTTC.

This clonotype turned up a few times. The J gene is TRBJ2-3, the V gene TRBV18; D might be TRBD1 (6 bases). The CDR3 totals 15 residues. CDR1 is KGHSH, CDR2 LQKENI, per germline. Trimming took 1 base from V and 5 from J, leaving 13 bases between them. This CDR3 is CASSPLPGAKDTQYF. CDR3 nucleotide sequence: TGTGCCAGCTCACCACTTCCAGGGGCTAAAGATACGCAGTATTTT.

This clonotype came up many times. The rearrangement joins TRBV27 to TRBJ2-1; D not resolved. Germline V gives CDR1 MNHEY, CDR2 SMNVEV (reference sequence). This CDR3 is 15 amino acids long. Trimming took off 5 bases at V and 7 bases at J, with 18 bases between the two ends. CDR3 in amino acids: CASSGQPYPGNEQFF. CDR3 nucleotides: TGTGCCAGCAGTGGGCAGCCCTATCCTGGGAATGAGCAGTTCTTC.

The rearrangement uses TRBV5-1 and TRBJ2-5; possible D gene TRBD2, 6 bases. Trimming pared 4 bases from V and 1 base from J, leaving 14 bases between. Germline CDR1 and CDR2: SGHRS and YFSETQ. CDR3 length: 15 residues. Here the CDR3 DNA reads TGCGCCAGCAGCGGAACGTCGGGGGTCCAAGAGACCCAGTACTTC. Translated, it gives CASSGTSGVQETQYF.

This clonotype was seen more than once but under ten times. This chain links TRBV11-2 with TRBJ2-3, with D unclear. Germline CDR1 SGHAT, CDR2 FQNNGV. The CDR3 consists of 13 residues. Trimming cost V 8 bases and J 3 bases, with 12 bases left between them. The CDR3 sequence: CASLQYFTDTQYF. The CDR3 coding sequence is TGTGCCAGCCTACAGTATTTTACAGATACGCAGTATTTT.

V usage is TRBV28 and J usage is TRBJ2-7, with 7 nucleotides matching TRBD1. The V segment lost 5 bases and the J segment 1 base; nucleotides outside the gene matches: 5. Looked up from germline, CDR1 is MDHEN and CDR2 is SYDVKM. The CDR3 runs to 14 residues. Written as DNA, the CDR3 is TGTGCCAGCAGTATCTCGGACAGGTCCTACGAGCAGTACTTC. Translating it yields CASSISDRSYEQYF.

There are a few counts of this clonotype. The genes are TRBV24-1 and TRBJ1-2; 8 positions agree with TRBD1. The CDR3 totals 14 residues. The trim removed 3 bases at V and 8 bases at J, leaving 7 bases unmatched. CDR1 is KGHDR and CDR2 is SFDVKD in the germline V gene. In DNA form, the CDR3 reads TGTGCCACCAGTGATCCCGGACAGGGAGGCGGCTACACCTTC. It yields the protein CATSDPGQGGGYTF.

The chain uses TRBV12-3 or TRBV12-4 and TRBJ2-7, with 7 bases that match TRBD2. After removal of 6 bases from V and 7 bases from J, the junction contained 9 bases not matched to a gene. This CDR3 has 13 residues. For the CDR3, the DNA is TGTGCCAGCAGACAGGCGGGGGTTCAAGAGCAGTACTTC. As protein: CASRQAGVQEQYF.

The chain joins TRBV7-9 to TRBJ1-1; 10 bases line up with TRBD1. V gave up 6 bases and J gave up 4 bases; unmatched junction bases: 14. This CDR3 region has 17 residues. CDR1 is SEHNR and CDR2 is FQNEAQ in the germline V gene (reference sequence). This CDR3 reads CASRLAGTGDLGTEAFF. CDR3 coding DNA: TGTGCCAGCAGACTGGCCGGGACAGGGGATTTGGGCACTGAAGCTTTCTTT.

This clonotype was observed many times. The rearrangement uses TRBV6-1 and TRBJ2-2; D might be TRBD1 (5 bases). The CDR3 runs to 15 residues. CDR1 is MNHNS, CDR2 SASEGT, per germline. V was clipped by 0 bases and J by 5 bases, with 10 bases between them. CDR3 coding DNA: TGTGCCAGCAGTGAAGCACCAGGGCAGACCGGGGAGCTGTTTTTT. As protein: CASSEAPGQTGELFF.

This clonotype occurred a few times. This chain joins TRBV6-5 and TRBJ2-5, with 11 bases fitting TRBD2. The V and J ends lost 0 bases and 5 bases, in that order; junction bases with no gene match: 5. The CDR3 loop spans 16 amino acids. CDR1 is MNHEY, CDR2 SVGAGI, per germline. In nucleotides, the CDR3 is TGTGCCAGCAGTTACTCGCTAGCGGGAGGAAGGGAGACCCAGTACTTC. This codes for CASSYSLAGGRETQYF.

Notes on this clonotype: A much larger clonotype is one base distant, so this may be a read error. This chain connects TRBV24-1 to TRBJ2-3; the D is unclear. Germline CDR1 reads KGHDR; CDR2 reads SFDVKD. The CDR3 contains 16 residues. CDR3 loop: CATSHLEETERDTQYF. The CDR3 DNA sequence: TGTGCCACCAGTCATTTGGAAGAAACCGAGCGAGATACGCAGTATTTT.

There are a few counts of this clonotype. The rearrangement uses TRBV12-3 or TRBV12-4 and TRBJ2-7, with D perhaps given as TRBD1 or TRBD2 (6 bases each). V was clipped by 3 bases and J by 7 bases, with 13 bases between them. This CDR3 contains 13 residues. CDR3: CASSFGGSGEQYF. In DNA, the CDR3 is TGTGCCAGCAGTTTCGGGGGCTCGGGTGAGCAGTACTTC.

This clonotype was observed a few times. CDR3 loop: CASSSLGPSGGNTDTQYF. The CDR3 DNA sequence: TGTGCCAGCAGCTCCTTGGGCCCTAGCGGGGGGAACACAGATACGCAGTATTTT. V and J are TRBV7-6 and TRBJ2-3, with 11 bases matching TRBD2. The germline V gene has CDR1 SGHVS and CDR2 FNYEAQ. This CDR3 contains 18 residues. The J segment lost 2 bases and the V segment lost 4 bases, leaving 11 bases of the junction unmatched.

The rearrangement uses TRBV7-9 and TRBJ2-7; 10 bases fit TRBD2. The CDR3 runs to 14 residues. Germline V gene lookup returns CDR1 SEHNR and CDR2 FQNEAQ (reference sequence). The trim removed 6 bases at V and 3 bases at J, leaving 5 bases unmatched. Here the CDR3 DNA reads TGTGCCAGCAGTTTACTAGCGGGGAACTACGAGCAGTACTTC. Translating it yields CASSLLAGNYEQYF.

The J gene is TRBJ2-2, the V gene TRBV11-3; possibly TRBD1 for D (5 bases). Germline V gene sequence: CDR1 SGHNT, CDR2 YENEEA. Trimming shortened V by 5 bases and J by 5 bases, and 9 bases separated the two germline ends. The CDR3 runs to 13 residues. In DNA form, the CDR3 reads TGTGCCAGCAGCCGACAGAGAACCGGGGAGCTGTTTTTT. This gives the protein CASSRQRTGELFF. Combining the CDR3 with reference TRBV11-3 and TRBJ2-2 gives the whole variable domain EAGVVQSPRYKIIEKKQPVAFWCNPISGHNTLYWYLQNLGQGPELLIRYENEEAVDDSQLPKDRFSAERLKGVDSTLKIQPAELGDSAVYLCASSRQRTGELFFGEGSRLTVL.

The rearrangement links TRBV11-2 to TRBJ2-3; D remains unclear. This CDR3 region has 16 residues. Trimming left V 6 bases short and J 2 bases short, with 18 bases between. Germline CDR1 reads SGHAT; CDR2 reads FQNNGV. The CDR3 sequence: CASSRDHDGFTDTQYF. DNA for the CDR3: TGTGCCAGCAGTCGAGACCACGACGGATTCACAGATACGCAGTATTTT.